Given below is one T cell receptor (beta chain) in context. Its antigen is undetermined. This record comes from a study of glioma-infiltrating T cells. Across the whole study: Target coverage was roughly 4- to 11-fold for roughly one million blood T cells.

Using RNA template, CDR3s of TCR alpha and beta were amplified with iRepertoire arm-PCR. From the multiplex PCR reads, TCRdb called clonotypes with MiXCR, one entry per CDR3 protein. The table lists about 400,000 distinct CDR3 sequences, around 45% of them singletons. Overall study findings and caveats: Signature shared blood CDR3 motifs were enriched in low-divergence and depleted in high-divergence patients.

Germline V gene lookup returns CDR1 LGHDT and CDR2 YNNKEL (reference sequence). The CDR3 totals 15 residues. The receptor comes from a human donor with low-grade glioma or glioblastoma, undergoing nonglioma brain surgery, or in good health (not recorded which). Sequenced sample: glioma tissue, nonneoplastic brain tissue, or PBMCs (not recorded which). The rearrangement links TRBV3-1 to TRBJ2-1; 10 nucleotides line up with TRBD2. The CDR3 nucleotides read TGTGCACCCCCCCTAGCGGGAGAGTCCTACAATGAGCAGTTCTTC. This gives the protein CAPPLAGESYNEQFF.